Following are 19 T cell receptor beta chains from one sample sequenced in a study of naive and memory T cell subsets. Two oligonucleotides, mixed equimolar, formed the beta constant-region primer covering TRBC1 and TRBC2. Ligated cDNA was amplified by four rounds of PCR with nested alpha and beta constant-region primers and SP2. Via MiXCR, TCRdb re-called the UMI-ligation and nested PCR reads, giving one row per CDR3 protein. The sample consists of about 120,000 distinct CDR3 sequences, just over 35% of them appearing once. Sequenced sample: central memory CD4+ T cells from blood. These receptors originate from a human donor in good health.

This clonotype has just a few counts. J is TRBJ1-5 and V is TRBV7-8; D is uncertain. The CDR3 loop spans 14 amino acids. CDR1 and CDR2 from the germline V gene are SGHVS and FQNEAQ. Trimming shortened V by 2 bases and J by 3 bases, and 8 bases separated the two germline ends. CDR3 nucleotide sequence: TGTGCCAGCAGCTTATCTAACAACAATCAGCCCCAGCATTTT. Translation gives CASSLSNNNQPQHF. The complete variable domain, with remaining parts taken from reference TRBV7-8 and TRBJ1-5, reads GAGVSQSPRYKVAKRGQDVALRCDPISGHVSLFWYQQALGQGPEFLTYFQNEAQLDKSGLPSDRFFAERPEGSVSTLKIQRTQQEDSAVYLCASSLSNNNQPQHFGDGTRLSIL.

J is TRBJ2-1 and V is TRBV4-2, with 10 bases aligning to TRBD2. V lost 4 bases, J lost 12 bases, and 15 bases stayed unmatched. CDR1 is LGHNA, CDR2 YNFKEQ, per germline. The CDR3 is made up of 16 amino acids. The CDR3 here is CASSPGRASGSGGQFF. Here the CDR3 DNA reads TGTGCCAGCAGCCCGGGGAGGGCTAGCGGGAGCGGGGGGCAGTTCTTC.

The table lists this clonotype with a few counts. V gene TRBV5-1 combines with J gene TRBJ2-7; 11 nucleotides align to TRBD2. The CDR3 has 18 residues. V shed 4 bases, J shed 0 bases, and the junction held 12 bases outside the gene matches. Germline V CDR1 and CDR2: SGHRS, YFSETQ. CDR3 in DNA: TGCGCCAGCAGCGCAATCCTAGCGGGAGGCTCCAGCTCCTACGAGCAGTACTTC. Residues: CASSAILAGGSSSYEQYF.

Only a few counts were recorded for this clonotype. In DNA, the CDR3 is TGTGCCAGCATTCTGGGCCCTCAGGCCCACAATGAGCAGTTCTTC. It is translated as CASILGPQAHNEQFF. This rearrangement joins TRBV7-9 to TRBJ2-1, with D hard to call. The CDR3 is 15 amino acids. V shed 7 bases and J shed 5 bases, with 18 bases lying between them. Germline-derived CDR1 and CDR2 are SEHNR and FQNEAQ (reference sequence).

The V call is TRBV6-5, the J call TRBJ2-1; 10 nucleotides match TRBD2. CDR3 size: 12 residues. From germline, CDR1 is MNHEY and CDR2 SVGAGI. With 4 bases clipped from V and 10 bases from J, the junction kept 1 base outside the gene matches. The CDR3: CASSFSGREQFF. The CDR3 nucleotides are TGTGCCAGCAGTTTTAGCGGGAGGGAGCAGTTCTTC.

The gene calls are TRBV28 and TRBJ2-7, with a possible D match to TRBD2 (5 bases). V shed 5 bases and J shed 2 bases, with 13 bases lying between them. The germline V gene encodes CDR1 MDHEN and CDR2 SYDVKM. There are 14 residues in the CDR3. The CDR3 DNA reads as TGTGCCAGCAGTATCCCGGACGGGACCTACGAGCAGTACTTC. It codes for CASSIPDGTYEQYF. Together with reference TRBV28 and TRBJ2-7, the CDR3 gives the full variable domain: DVKVTQSSRYLVKRTGEKVFLECVQDMDHENMFWYRQDPGLGLRLIYFSYDVKMKEKGDIPEGYSVSREKKERFSLILESASTNQTSMYLCASSIPDGTYEQYFGPGTRLTVT.

This clonotype was counted between two and nine times. The chain recombines TRBV6-5 with TRBJ2-4; maybe TRBD2 (5 bases). The V gene lost 2 bases and the J gene lost 2 bases, with 10 bases spanning the gap. The CDR3 spans 15 residues. Germline V gene lookup returns CDR1 MNHEY and CDR2 SVGAGI. In DNA form, the CDR3 reads TGTGCCAGCAGTTACGGGAGTACTACCAAAAACATTCAGTACTTC. Amino acid sequence: CASSYGSTTKNIQYF.

This clonotype appeared a few times. The J gene is TRBJ2-1, the V gene TRBV29-1, with 12 bases that match TRBD2. This CDR3 is built from 14 residues. Trimming cost V 4 bases and J 13 bases; bases outside gene matches: 11. Germline CDR1 is SQVTM and CDR2 is ANQGSEA. CDR3 bases: TGCAGCGTTGTGGACGGACTAGCGGGACGGAAACAGTTCTTC. Its translation: CSVVDGLAGRKQFF.

This clonotype has more than one count but fewer than ten. The rearrangement links TRBV6-2 or TRBV6-3 to TRBJ1-5, with 9 positions matching TRBD1. CDR3 length: 16 amino acids. The J segment lost 4 bases and the V segment lost 6 bases, leaving 10 bases of the junction unmatched. Germline V CDR1 and CDR2: MNHEY, SVGEGT. This CDR3 is CASSSQGANQNQPQHF. CDR3 nucleotide sequence: TGTGCCAGCAGCTCACAGGGGGCGAATCAGAATCAGCCCCAGCATTTT.

This chain links TRBV13 with TRBJ2-1; the match to TRBD2 covers 14 bases. The CDR3 is made up of 17 amino acids. The trim removed 0 bases at V and 4 bases at J, leaving 2 bases unmatched. Germline lookup yields CDR1 PRHDT and CDR2 FYEKMQ (reference sequence). CDR3 nucleotide sequence: TGTGCCAGCAGCTTAGGAGGACTAGCGGGAGGATACAATGAGCAGTTCTTC. It specifies CASSLGGLAGGYNEQFF.

The gene calls are TRBV4-1 and TRBJ1-5, with 7 nucleotides matching TRBD1. Germline V gene sequence: CDR1 MGHRA, CDR2 YSYEKL. The CDR3 totals 18 residues. J lost 1 base, V lost 0 bases, and 9 bases had no gene match. The chain's CDR3 is CASSQELWGRGSNQPQHF. CDR3 DNA sequence: TGCGCCAGCAGCCAAGAACTGTGGGGCAGGGGGAGCAATCAGCCCCAGCATTTT.

V gene TRBV5-1 combines with J gene TRBJ2-3; 9 bases fit TRBD2. The CDR3 is 17 amino acids. Trimming at V came to 2 bases and at J to 1 base, leaving 8 bases not matched to a gene. CDR1 and CDR2 (germline): SGHRS, YFSETQ. The CDR3 loop is CASSFLAGRSGTDTQYF. DNA for the CDR3: TGCGCCAGCAGCTTTCTAGCGGGGAGGAGTGGCACAGATACGCAGTATTTT.

This clonotype was observed a few times. The chain's CDR3 is CASSPTGISNQPQHF. The CDR3 DNA reads as TGTGCCAGCAGCCCTACAGGGATTAGCAATCAGCCCCAGCATTTT. The V and J genes are TRBV6-2 or TRBV6-3 and TRBJ1-5; D is possibly TRBD1 (6 bases). From germline, CDR1 is MNHEY and CDR2 SVGEGT. The CDR3 contains 15 residues. The V end was cut by 6 bases, the J end by 0 bases, with 12 bases between.

In its sample, this clonotype was seen many times. The chain employs TRBV6-5 and TRBJ2-1; D remains unclear. The V end lost 6 bases, the J end lost 5 bases, and 11 bases lay between the germline ends. The germline gives CDR1 MNHEY, CDR2 SVGAGI. The CDR3 covers 13 residues. The CDR3 region is CASRRTKDNEQFF. As DNA, the CDR3 is TGTGCCAGCAGGAGGACGAAAGACAATGAGCAGTTCTTC.

The gene calls are TRBV18 and TRBJ1-6; weak D call: TRBD1 (6 bases). Germline V lookup: CDR1 KGHSH, CDR2 LQKENI. V lost 2 bases to trimming and J lost 5 bases, with 10 bases between them. This CDR3 spans 15 amino acids. The CDR3 reads CASSPSGQNNSPLHF. CDR3 in DNA: TGTGCCAGCTCACCATCGGGACAAAATAATTCACCCCTCCACTTT.

CDR3 sequence: CASSPLEVRRANSPLHF. Written as DNA, the CDR3 is TGTGCCAGCTCACCACTAGAGGTCCGCAGGGCCAATTCACCCCTCCACTTT. J is TRBJ1-6 and V is TRBV18, with TRBD1 as a possible D gene (5 bases). The germline V gene has CDR1 KGHSH and CDR2 LQKENI. The CDR3 length is 17 residues. Trimming cost V 1 base and J 7 bases, with 17 bases left between them. The full variable domain, its missing parts supplied by reference TRBV18 and TRBJ1-6, is NAGVMQNPRHLVRRRGQEARLRCSPMKGHSHVYWYRQLPEEGLKFMVYLQKENIIDESGMPKERFSAEFPKEGPSILRIQQVVRGDSAAYFCASSPLEVRRANSPLHFGNGTRLTVT.

This clonotype was recorded many times. This sequence joins TRBV5-1 and TRBJ2-7; maybe TRBD2 (6 bases). Germline values: CDR1 SGHRS, CDR2 YFSETQ. The CDR3 has 14 residues. With 2 bases removed from V and 7 bases from J, the gap between germline ends came to 16 bases. CDR3 bases: TGCGCCAGCAGCTTCGTTCAAGCCGGGGGTGAGCAGTACTTC. Translation: CASSFVQAGGEQYF.

V is TRBV28 and J is TRBJ1-5; no firm D call. The germline V gene encodes CDR1 MDHEN and CDR2 SYDVKM. Deletions cut 6 bases from V and 5 bases from J, with 11 bases between. The CDR3 contains 13 residues. The CDR3 nucleotides are TGTGCCAGCAGGAGGGATGGAGATCAGCCCCAGCATTTT. It specifies CASRRDGDQPQHF.

This clonotype was detected a few times. CDR3 nucleotide sequence: TGTGCCAGTAGTATCTACGGGAGCAACAATGAGCAGTTCTTC. Translating it yields CASSIYGSNNEQFF. The chain combines TRBV19 with TRBJ2-1; D might be TRBD2 (6 bases). The V end was cut by 3 bases, the J end by 5 bases, with 11 bases between. This CDR3 has 14 residues. Germline CDR1 LNHDA, CDR2 SQIVND (reference sequence).